The present T cell receptor beta chain was sequenced within a study of cytomegalovirus exposure and HLA in healthy donors. When sampled, the donors appeared nominally healthy, though they likely had unrecorded immune exposures. This clone occurred once. Its antigen is currently unknown. This CDR3 comprises 14 residues. Germline V lookup: CDR1 LGHNA, CDR2 YSLEER. The ends were cut back, 4 bases at V and 0 bases at J, with 6 bases in the middle. Study-level results: Most subjects' HLA-A and HLA-B alleles were reportedly predicted from TCR beta sequences. The productive fraction for most TCR beta V segments was about 90% or about 30% in an earlier analysis. TCR association rates varied by HLA locus in a later analysis, with DRB1 highest and HLA-C lowest.

PCR amplification relied on 60 Vbeta primers (plus 13 Jbeta primers). Libraries were prepared by immunoSEQ multiplex PCR; TCRdb keeps only in-frame clonotypes and omits some of them. Here the sample spans 100,000 to 150,000 clones, roughly four fifths being singletons. The receptor was isolated from a man aged 50-60 years in good health and CMV-seronegative. The sequenced sample consisted of PBMCs. This chain links TRBV4-3 with TRBJ1-4, with unresolved D. The CDR3 region has the DNA TGCGCCAGCAGCCTCTCTGCAACTAATGAAAAACTGTTTTTT. Its protein is CASSLSATNEKLFF.